This T cell receptor beta chain was identified in a study of blood T cell repertoires in COVID-19 (dated by TCRdb to 2019 to 2021). Broadly, across the study: Samples from collaborators originated in the United States, Italy and Spain and spanned both the acute and convalescent phases of COVID-19. The prospective study material was composed of cDNA or gDNA derived from T cells, B-cell-depleted T cells, or PBMCs. Subjects who had been exposed to COVID-19, were actively infected with it, or had recovered from it provided the deeply sampled blood TCRbeta repertoires that made up the dataset. The repertoires were made available in a free public database intended to serve as a resource for research on the immune response to SARS-CoV-2. Samples came from the ongoing ImmuneRACE study (first 160 participants) plus 1,254 subjects from 6 global collaborators. A de-identified subject ID, COVID-19 status, age in years and sex were almost always included in the sample metadata. HLA class I and class II types, where available, came from metadata supplied by the sample provider rather than from assay-based typing.

General study outcomes and caveats: The amount of clinical and demographic metadata varied by source and participant and was provided uncurated.

CDR1 SGHDT and CDR2 YYEEEE are derived from the germline V gene. Relative to germline, V is 4 bases shorter and J is 4 bases shorter, with 14 bases between their ends. The CDR3 has 14 amino acids, counting the end cysteine and phenylalanine. Only the CDR3 DNA stays, 42 bases, in frame from base 1. TCRbeta CDR3 regions were amplified from genomic DNA by means of the immunoSEQ Assay, a bias-controlled multiplex PCR. In the authors' own workflow: The number of nucleated cells in each sample was estimated from the amplification of reference gene primers within the assay. To quantify the absolute abundance of each unique TCRbeta CDR3 rearrangement, sequence reads were collapsed and filtered. Productive Simpson clonality was computed per sample as the square root of Simpson's diversity index over productive rearrangements. TCRdb mirrors the immuneACCESS table, restricted to in-frame sequences. Some clones are absent from its copies; in checked studies, under half trace to an unresolved V gene, and the reason for the others is unknown. The V and J calls and the clone size are those of that table, but D and trimming were determined from the DNA. Recorded for this sample are 100,000 to 150,000 clones; around four fifths of them occurred a single time. The ten largest clonotypes hold approximately 6.3% of the sample.

Collaborating institutions collected whole blood in K2EDTA tubes following their own protocols. Collaborator samples were shipped for TCRbeta analysis as frozen whole blood, isolated PBMCs, or DNA extracted from either sample type. In regard to this clone: This receptor's antigen is unknown. No much larger clonotype is one base removed from it; base qualities were not supplied.

Sequencing was carried out using peripheral blood. The receptor's source is an older man with active or convalescent COVID-19. In this chain, TRBV5-6 is recombined with TRBJ1-2; the D segment could be TRBD1, given 5 matching bases. The CDR3 amino acid sequence is: CASSGQGGGYGYTF. The nucleotide sequence reads TGTGCCAGCAGCGGTCAGGGTGGTGGCTATGGCTACACCTTC.